Shown below are 20 T cell receptor beta chains from a single sample sequenced in a study of blood T cells in healthy people across ages. Then a second PCR, running about 6 to 12 cycles, was carried out with a sample-barcoded 5' primer and a J-beta primer mix. One entry per CDR3 protein, called by TCRdb with MiXCR from the 5' RACE reads. The sample has 1,800,000 or so distinct CDR3 sequences, 30% to 40% seen once; the top ten hold 20% to 25%. The sequenced sample consisted of blood. The receptors here all came from a human donor in good health.

The chain has TRBV20-1 and TRBJ2-3; D perhaps matches TRBD2 (7 bases). Germline V gene data show CDR1 as DFQATT and CDR2 as SNEGSKA (reference sequence). The CDR3 extends over 15 amino acids. V was shortened by 4 bases and J by 1 base, with 15 bases between the two germline ends. CDR3 region: CSAIPAGAGTDTQYF. The CDR3 coding sequence is TGCAGTGCTATTCCTGCGGGGGCCGGCACAGATACGCAGTATTTT.

The chain is built from TRBV12-3 or TRBV12-4 and TRBJ2-5; D possibly corresponds to TRBD1 (5 bases). Trimming removed 3 bases at V and 5 bases at J, with 10 bases between. The CDR3 runs 13 residues. This CDR3 is CASSFAAGETQYF. The CDR3 region has the DNA TGTGCCAGCAGTTTCGCGGCAGGGGAGACCCAGTACTTC.

The rearrangement joins TRBV4-2 to TRBJ1-2; D is unresolved. V dropped 1 base and J dropped 4 bases, with 13 bases sitting between them. The CDR3 extends over 15 amino acids. CDR1 and CDR2 from the germline V gene are LGHNA and YNFKEQ. Here the CDR3 reads CASSQGKQLSYGYTF. The CDR3 region has the DNA TGTGCCAGCAGCCAAGGGAAACAGTTAAGCTATGGCTACACCTTC.

The chain has TRBV7-3 and TRBJ2-3; 11 nucleotides align to TRBD2. With V trimmed by 5 bases and J by 7 bases, 8 bases remained unmatched. The length of the CDR3 is 15 residues. Germline V gives CDR1 SGHTA, CDR2 FQGTGA. DNA of the CDR3: TGTGCCAGCAGCATTAGCGGGGGGGCCATGAATACGCAGTATTTT. This encodes CASSISGGAMNTQYF.

CDR3 in DNA: TGTGCCAGCAGCTTCCTTTCACCGGGACAGGGGAATACTGAAGCTTTCTTT. It is translated as CASSFLSPGQGNTEAFF. The V and J genes are TRBV11-2 and TRBJ1-1; 10 nucleotides match TRBD1. In germline, CDR1 is SGHAT, CDR2 FQNNGV. The V gene end was trimmed by 3 bases and the J gene end by 5 bases; junction bases not matched to a gene: 12. The CDR3 is 17 amino acids.

The chain joins TRBV3-1 to TRBJ2-3; 10 nucleotides agree with TRBD1. This CDR3 has 17 residues. V lost 3 bases and J lost 4; bases outside the gene matches: 10. CDR1 and CDR2 from the germline V gene are LGHDT and YNNKEL (reference sequence). The CDR3 reads CASSQPLRDRGSDTQYF. In DNA form, the CDR3 reads TGTGCCAGCAGCCAGCCCCTAAGGGACAGGGGCTCAGATACGCAGTATTTT.

This clonotype occurred a few times. This chain links TRBV20-1 with TRBJ2-1, with TRBD2 matching 9 bases. Germline trimming cut 2 bases from V and 4 bases from J; bases unmatched to any gene: 9. CDR3 length: 16 residues. The V gene's germline CDR1 is DFQATT and CDR2 SNEGSKA (reference sequence). CDR3 in DNA: TGCAGTGCTAGAACCCCGGGACTAGCTGGATACAATGAGCAGTTCTTC. Amino acid sequence: CSARTPGLAGYNEQFF.

A few counts support this clonotype. In DNA form, the CDR3 reads TGTGCCATCAGTGAGTCTGTAGGTTTTTACGAGCAGTACTTC. Residues: CAISESVGFYEQYF. The rearrangement links TRBV10-3 to TRBJ2-7; D is unclear. CDR1 and CDR2 from the germline V gene are ENHRY and SYGVKD. V was clipped by 0 bases and J by 4 bases, with 10 bases between them. The CDR3 runs to 14 residues.

Only a few counts were recorded for this clonotype. This chain links TRBV20-1 with TRBJ2-7; no definite D call. Trimming removed 4 bases at V and 1 base at J, with 14 bases between. Germline CDR1 is DFQATT and CDR2 is SNEGSKA (reference sequence). The CDR3 is 14 amino acids. Here the CDR3 DNA reads TGCAGTGCTAAGACCCCAAAGGGATCCTACGAGCAGTACTTC. This translates into CSAKTPKGSYEQYF.

The sample holds a few counts of this clonotype. The chain has TRBV20-1 and TRBJ2-7; D is possibly TRBD1 (6 bases). CDR1 and CDR2 (germline): DFQATT, SNEGSKA (reference sequence). The CDR3 loop spans 13 amino acids. The V gene lost 5 bases and the J gene lost 2 bases, with 13 bases spanning the gap. CDR3 coding DNA: TGCAGTGCTCTTAAGGACAGAACCTACGAGCAGTACTTC. Translation gives CSALKDRTYEQYF.

The chain links TRBV5-1 to TRBJ2-4, with D maybe TRBD1 (5 bases). The DNA end lines up better with TRBJ2-7; the J call may be wrong. CDR1 is SGHRS, CDR2 YFSETQ, per germline. The CDR3 spans 16 residues. The CDR3 sequence is CASSLDGGRTFYEQYF. The CDR3 DNA reads as TGCGCCAGCAGCTTGGACGGCGGACGGACATTCTACGAGCAGTACTTC.

This chain uses TRBV5-1 with TRBJ2-3; no firm D call. V was shortened by 4 bases and J by 0 bases, with 12 bases between the two germline ends. The CDR3 has 15 amino acids. CDR1 and CDR2 from the germline V gene are SGHRS and YFSETQ. The CDR3 loop reads CASSLGILSTDTQYF. As DNA, the CDR3 is TGCGCCAGCAGCCTGGGGATTCTTAGCACAGATACGCAGTATTTT.

In its sample, this clonotype was seen a few times. The chain combines TRBV11-1 with TRBJ2-5; D could derive from TRBD1 or TRBD2 (6 bases each). Germline loops: CDR1 SGHAT, CDR2 FQDESV (reference sequence). The V and J ends lost 5 bases and 3 bases respectively, with 22 bases between them. This CDR3 has 17 amino acids. CDR3 residues: CASSPPSGAVSEETQYF. The CDR3 region has the DNA TGTGCCAGCAGCCCCCCCTCGGGGGCGGTTAGTGAAGAGACCCAGTACTTC.

DNA of the CDR3: TGTGCCAGCAGCGTGGGCGGGGACAGCTCCTACAATGAGCAGTTCTTC. This codes for CASSVGGDSSYNEQFF. The chain joins TRBV9 to TRBJ2-1, with D possibly TRBD1 on 7 matching bases. Germline assignment: CDR1 SGDLS and CDR2 YYNGEE. The ends were cut back, 2 bases at V and 0 bases at J, with 12 bases in the middle. The CDR3 totals 16 residues.

This clonotype was found a few times. The rearrangement uses TRBV20-1 and TRBJ2-1, with D perhaps TRBD1 (6 bases). Germline V gives CDR1 DFQATT, CDR2 SNEGSKA (reference sequence). The CDR3 runs 14 residues. Trimming took 4 bases from V and 4 from J, leaving 14 bases between them. The CDR3 sequence is CSANIQGQYNEQFF. CDR3 nucleotides: TGCAGTGCTAACATACAGGGCCAATACAATGAGCAGTTCTTC.

This clonotype turned up a few times. The chain couples TRBV5-1 to TRBJ2-1, with TRBD1 as a possible D gene (5 bases). Germline V lookup: CDR1 SGHRS, CDR2 YFSETQ. Trimming pared 0 bases from V and 8 bases from J, leaving 15 bases between. The length of the CDR3 is 15 residues. CDR3 residues: CASSLEGVIYYEQFF. CDR3 bases: TGCGCCAGCAGCTTGGAAGGGGTCATTTATTATGAGCAGTTCTTC.

This rearrangement joins TRBV6-5 to TRBJ1-1; D gene ambiguous. CDR1 is MNHEY and CDR2 is SVGAGI in the germline V gene. V was clipped by 5 bases and J by 7 bases, with 8 bases between them. This CDR3 is built from 11 residues. This CDR3 reads CASSRHLEAFF. CDR3 coding DNA: TGTGCCAGCAGTAGGCATCTTGAAGCTTTCTTT.

This clonotype was detected a few times. The chain joins TRBV30 to TRBJ1-2; no clear D. Germline V gene sequence: CDR1 GTSNPN, CDR2 SVGIG (reference sequence). Trimming stripped 1 base from V and 0 bases from J, with 3 bases between. This CDR3 has 12 amino acids. The CDR3 sequence is CAWSETNYGYTF. CDR3 DNA: TGTGCCTGGAGTGAGACTAACTATGGCTACACCTTC.

This clonotype was counted at least ten times. The rearrangement uses TRBV5-1 and TRBJ2-6; D gene uncertain. The length of the CDR3 is 14 residues. V lost 3 bases, J lost 9 bases, and 13 bases lay in between. Germline V CDR1 and CDR2: SGHRS, YFSETQ. The CDR3 spells CASSSGNSYNVLTF. In DNA form, the CDR3 reads TGCGCCAGCAGCTCTGGAAACAGCTACAACGTCCTGACTTTC.

In its sample, this clonotype was seen once. One end of the junction fails to match germline, which may point to a read error. The chain is built from TRBV11-3 and TRBJ2-1; TRBD1 is a possible D gene (5 bases). The CDR3 totals 14 residues. Looked up from germline, CDR1 is SGHNT and CDR2 is YENEEA. CDR3 nucleotides: TGTGCCGGCAGCTTAAGGGGCCCCCACAATGAGCAGTTCTTC. Residues: CAGSLRGPHNEQFF.